One sample yielded the 9 T cell receptor beta chains listed below, sequenced in a study of blood T cell repertoires in COVID-19. Only in-frame clones appear in the TCRdb table, and some are missing; sequencing was by immunoSEQ multiplex PCR. The sample includes 150,000 to 200,000 clones, about four fifths of them seen just once. Material: peripheral blood. The source is a woman in her forties with COVID-19, enrolled during active disease.

This chain links TRBV30 with TRBJ2-7; tentatively, D is TRBD2 (6 bases). The CDR3 runs 11 residues. V lost 1 base to trimming and J lost 6 bases, with 7 bases between them. Germline values: CDR1 GTSNPN, CDR2 SVGIG (reference sequence). CDR3 sequence: CAWSAGVEQYF. CDR3 DNA: TGTGCCTGGAGTGCGGGGGTCGAGCAGTACTTC.

The chain links TRBV19 to TRBJ2-2, with D maybe TRBD2 (5 bases). This CDR3 spans 14 amino acids. V shed 3 bases and J shed 6 bases, with 11 bases lying between them. The germline V gene encodes CDR1 LNHDA and CDR2 SQIVND (reference sequence). The CDR3 here is CASSMRASSGELFF. The DNA of the CDR3 is TGTGCCAGTAGTATGAGGGCGTCTTCCGGGGAGCTGTTTTTT.

The chain links TRBV6-1 to TRBJ2-7; 7 nucleotides agree with TRBD1. V shed 3 bases, J shed 9 bases, and the junction held 2 bases outside the gene matches. CDR1 and CDR2 from the germline V gene are MNHNS and SASEGT. CDR3 length: 11 residues. The DNA of the CDR3 is TGTGCCAGCAGTGAGGACAGGAGGCAGTACTTC. Translating gives CASSEDRRQYF.

This sequence joins TRBV7-2 and TRBJ1-4; 8 nucleotides agree with TRBD1. This CDR3 is 13 amino acids long. The germline V gene has CDR1 SGHTA and CDR2 FQGNSA. Germline trimming cut 6 bases from V and 6 bases from J; bases unmatched to any gene: 3. CDR3 sequence: CASRGQEYEKLFF. In DNA form, the CDR3 reads TGTGCCAGCAGGGGACAGGAGTATGAAAAACTGTTTTTT.

CDR3 region: CSVGTSGGKDTQYF. The CDR3 DNA follows: TGCAGCGTCGGGACTAGCGGGGGAAAAGATACGCAGTATTTT. The chain joins TRBV29-1 to TRBJ2-3; TRBD2 matches at 14 bases. Trimming cost V 6 bases and J 5 bases; bases outside gene matches: 4. The CDR3 runs 14 residues. The germline V gene encodes CDR1 SQVTM and CDR2 ANQGSEA.

This clone was seen a single time. V and J are TRBV9 and TRBJ2-7, with TRBD1 matching over 12 bases. V shed 3 bases, J shed 6 bases, and the junction held 7 bases outside the gene matches. The CDR3 runs to 15 residues. The germline CDR1 and CDR2 sequences are SGDLS and YYNGEE. The CDR3 DNA sequence: TGTGCCAGCAGCGCCTTGGGACAGGGGGCGGGCGAGCAGTACTTC. This sequence encodes CASSALGQGAGEQYF. Full variable domain (rest looked up from reference TRBV9 and TRBJ2-7): DSGVTQTPKHLITATGQRVTLRCSPRSGDLSVYWYQQSLDQGLQFLIQYYNGEERAKGNILERFSAQQFPDLHSELNLSSLELGDSALYFCASSALGQGAGEQYFGPGTRLTVT.

The J gene is TRBJ2-5, the V gene TRBV9, with D maybe TRBD1 (5 bases). With 7 bases removed from V and 1 base from J, the gap between germline ends came to 17 bases. Germline CDR1 and CDR2: SGDLS and YYNGEE. The CDR3 is 15 residues long. CDR3 sequence reads: CASGAGRQSQETQYF. CDR3 nucleotides: TGTGCCAGCGGGGCCGGGCGACAGTCCCAAGAGACCCAGTACTTC.

The rearrangement uses TRBV2 and TRBJ1-3; D call uncertain. CDR3 length: 16 amino acids. The germline CDR1 and CDR2 sequences are SNHLY and FYNNEI. V was pared by 4 bases and J by 0 bases, with 13 bases between. CDR3 DNA: TGTGCCAGCAGTGTGACGGGAGTTTCCTCTGGAAACACCATATATTTT. Protein: CASSVTGVSSGNTIYF.

The V call is TRBV5-1, the J call TRBJ2-1; TRBD1 might be the D (7 bases). Germline V gene data show CDR1 as SGHRS and CDR2 as YFSETQ. CDR3 length: 15 amino acids. The germline V and J ends were trimmed by 2 bases and 4 bases, with 13 bases remaining between them. DNA of the CDR3: TGCGCCAGCAGCTTCACAGGGGAGGTATACAATGAGCAGTTCTTC. This translates into CASSFTGEVYNEQFF.